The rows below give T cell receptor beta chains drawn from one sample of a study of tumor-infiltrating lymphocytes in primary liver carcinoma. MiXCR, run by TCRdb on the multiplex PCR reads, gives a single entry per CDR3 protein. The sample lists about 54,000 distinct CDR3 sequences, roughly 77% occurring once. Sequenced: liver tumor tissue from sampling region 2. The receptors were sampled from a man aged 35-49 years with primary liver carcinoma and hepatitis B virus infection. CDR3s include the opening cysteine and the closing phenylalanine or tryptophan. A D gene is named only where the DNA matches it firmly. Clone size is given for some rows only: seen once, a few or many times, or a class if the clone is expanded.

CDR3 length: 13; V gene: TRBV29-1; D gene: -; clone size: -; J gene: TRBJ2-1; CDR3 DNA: TGCAGCGTAGAGCTCGGGACCTACAATAAGCGGTTCTTC; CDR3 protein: CSVELGTYNKRFF
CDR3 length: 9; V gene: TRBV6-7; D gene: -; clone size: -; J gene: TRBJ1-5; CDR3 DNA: TGTGGCAGCAGTTACAAGACAGCTTTT; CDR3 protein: CGSSYKTAF
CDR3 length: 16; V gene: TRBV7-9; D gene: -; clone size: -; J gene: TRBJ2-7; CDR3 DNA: TGTGCCAGCAGCTTAGCGGCGGGCCAGACCTTGCGCGACCAGTACTTC; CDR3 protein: CASSLAAGQTLRDQYF
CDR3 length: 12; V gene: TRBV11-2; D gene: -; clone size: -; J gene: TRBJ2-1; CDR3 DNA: TGTGCCAGCGGCCCGGAGTACAATGAACAGCTCTTC; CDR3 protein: CASGPEYNEQLF
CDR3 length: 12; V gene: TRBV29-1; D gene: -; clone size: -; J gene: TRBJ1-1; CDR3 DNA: TGCAGCGTTGGGAAGGGGAGAACTGAAGCTTACTTT; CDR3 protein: CSVGKGRTEAYF
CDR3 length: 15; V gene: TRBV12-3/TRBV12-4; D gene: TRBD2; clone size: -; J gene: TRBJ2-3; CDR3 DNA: TGTGCCGGCAGTTTTGCAGCGGGGATCACAGTTACGCAGTATTTT; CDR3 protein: CAGSFAAGITVTQYF
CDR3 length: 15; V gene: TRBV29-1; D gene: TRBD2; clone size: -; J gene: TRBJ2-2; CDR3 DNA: TGCGGCGTTGAAGACGCCGCGGGAGTCCCCGGGGAGCCGTTTTTT; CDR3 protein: CGVEDAAGVPGEPFF
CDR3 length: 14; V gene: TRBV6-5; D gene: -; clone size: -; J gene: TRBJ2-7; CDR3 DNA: TGTACCAGTAGTTACTCGACGGTTCGCTACGAGCAGTACTTC; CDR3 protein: CTSSYSTVRYEQYF
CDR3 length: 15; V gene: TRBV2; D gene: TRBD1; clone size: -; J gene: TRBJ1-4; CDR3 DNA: TGTGTCAGCAGTGCACCGACAGGGTTAACGGAGAAACTGTTTTTT; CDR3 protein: CVSSAPTGLTEKLFF
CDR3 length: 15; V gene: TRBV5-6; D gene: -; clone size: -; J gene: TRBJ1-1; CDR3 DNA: TGTGCCGGCAGCTTGCTAGACGACATGAACACTGAAGCTTTCTTT; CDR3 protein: CAGSLLDDMNTEAFF
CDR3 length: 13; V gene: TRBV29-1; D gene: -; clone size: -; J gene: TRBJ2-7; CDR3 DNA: TGTAGCGTTGAGGGAGACGGCTCCTACGATCAGTACTTC; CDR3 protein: CSVEGDGSYDQYF
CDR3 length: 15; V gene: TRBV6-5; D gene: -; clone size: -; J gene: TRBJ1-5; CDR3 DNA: TGTGCCAGCAGCAGGACGGGAGAATACAATCAGCTCCAGCATTTT; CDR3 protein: CASSRTGEYNQLQHF
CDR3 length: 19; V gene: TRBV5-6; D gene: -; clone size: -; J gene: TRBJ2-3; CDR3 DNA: TGTGCCAACAGCTTGGCCGGATCTGTAAGGGACGCCCGCACAGATACGCAGTATTTT; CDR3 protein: CANSLAGSVRDARTDTQYF
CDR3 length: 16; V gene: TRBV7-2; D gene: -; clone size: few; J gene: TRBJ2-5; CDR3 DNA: TGTGCCAGCAGCTTAGTAGGAGAGCCACCCGGAGAGACCCAGTACTTC; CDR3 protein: CASSLVGEPPGETQYF
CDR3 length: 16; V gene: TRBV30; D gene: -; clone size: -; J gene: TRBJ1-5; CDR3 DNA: TGTGCCTGGAGTGAAGCCGAGTCAGCTAGCAATCAGCCACAGCATTTT; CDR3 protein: CAWSEAESASNQPQHF
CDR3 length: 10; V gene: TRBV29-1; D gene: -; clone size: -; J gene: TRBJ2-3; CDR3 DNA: TGCAGTGTTGTTGAGCATACGCAGTATTTT; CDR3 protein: CSVVEHTQYF
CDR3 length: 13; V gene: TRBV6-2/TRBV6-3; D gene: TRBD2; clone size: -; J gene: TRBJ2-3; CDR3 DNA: TGTGTCAGCAGCTGGGGACTAGCGAATACACAGTATTTT; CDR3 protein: CVSSWGLANTQYF
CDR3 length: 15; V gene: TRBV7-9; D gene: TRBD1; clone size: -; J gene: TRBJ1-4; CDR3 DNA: TGTGCCAGCAACTTAGCCGGGACAGGGGATGAAAAACTGTTTTTT; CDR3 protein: CASNLAGTGDEKLFF
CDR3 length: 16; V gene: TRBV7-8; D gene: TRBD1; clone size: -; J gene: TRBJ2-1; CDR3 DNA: TGTGTCACCAGCAGAAGGGACAGGGCATCCTACAATGAGCAGTTCTTC; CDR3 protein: CVTSRRDRASYNEQFF
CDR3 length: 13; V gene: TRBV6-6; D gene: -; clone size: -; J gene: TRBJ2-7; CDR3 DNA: TGTGCCGGGAAGGGGGACATCGGCGATGAGCAGTACTTC; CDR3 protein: CAGKGDIGDEQYF
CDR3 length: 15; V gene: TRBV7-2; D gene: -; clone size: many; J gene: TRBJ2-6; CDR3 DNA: TGTGCCAGCAGCTTGTTTAGCTCTGGGGCCAACGTCCTGACTTTC; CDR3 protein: CASSLFSSGANVLTF
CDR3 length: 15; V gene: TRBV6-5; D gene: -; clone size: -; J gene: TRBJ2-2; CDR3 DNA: TGTGCCAGCAGTTACGCAGTGGACGGCGCCGGGAAGCTGGTTTTT; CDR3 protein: CASSYAVDGAGKLVF
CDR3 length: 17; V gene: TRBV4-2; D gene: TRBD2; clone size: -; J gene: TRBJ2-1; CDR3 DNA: TGTGCCAGCAGCCAAGGTCCGGGCGGGAGGGGCCACAATAAGCAGTTCTTC; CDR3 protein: CASSQGPGGRGHNKQFF
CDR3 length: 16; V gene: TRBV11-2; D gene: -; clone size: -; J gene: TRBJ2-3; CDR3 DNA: TGTGCCAGCAGCCCCCCGATTAGCGGCAGCACAAATACGCACTATTTT; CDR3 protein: CASSPPISGSTNTHYF
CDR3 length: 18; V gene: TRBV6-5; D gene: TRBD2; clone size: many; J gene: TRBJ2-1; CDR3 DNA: TGTGCCAGCTCGTGGGACAGGGGGACTAGCGGGAGGGCGCATGAGCAGTTCTTC; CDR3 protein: CASSWDRGTSGRAHEQFF
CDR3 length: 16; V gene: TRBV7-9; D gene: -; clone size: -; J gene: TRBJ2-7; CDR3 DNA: TGTGCCAGCAGCTTAGCGGCGGGTCAGGCCTTGCGCGGGCAGTACTTC; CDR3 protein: CASSLAAGQALRGQYF
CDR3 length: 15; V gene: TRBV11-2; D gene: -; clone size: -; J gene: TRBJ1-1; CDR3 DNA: TGTGCCAGCAGCTTAGGGCGGGGGCTTAACACTGAAGCTTTCTTT; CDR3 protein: CASSLGRGLNTEAFF
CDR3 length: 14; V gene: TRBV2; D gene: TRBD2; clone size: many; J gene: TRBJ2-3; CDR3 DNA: TGTGCCAGCAGAATGACTAGCGGCACAGATACGCAGTATTTT; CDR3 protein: CASRMTSGTDTQYF
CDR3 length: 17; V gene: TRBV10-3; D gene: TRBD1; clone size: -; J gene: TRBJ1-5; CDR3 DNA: TGTGCCATCAGTGAGTCCCTACCGGGACAGGAGAATCAGCCCCAGCGTTTT; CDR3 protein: CAISESLPGQENQPQRF
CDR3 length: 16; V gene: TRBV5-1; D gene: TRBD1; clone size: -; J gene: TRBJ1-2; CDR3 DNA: TGCGCCAGCAGCCCGGGGACAGGGGCGATTAACAATGGCTACACCTTT; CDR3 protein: CASSPGTGAINNGYTF
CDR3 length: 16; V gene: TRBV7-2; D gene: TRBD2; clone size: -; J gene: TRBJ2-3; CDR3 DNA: TGTGTCAGTTCTAGCGGGAGAGGGCTACGCACAGATACGCAGTATTTT; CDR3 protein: CVSSSGRGLRTDTQYF
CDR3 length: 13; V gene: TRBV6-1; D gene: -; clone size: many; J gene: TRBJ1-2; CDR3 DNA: TGTGCCAGCTGGGACACCACTAACTATGGCTACACCTTC; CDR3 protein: CASWDTTNYGYTF
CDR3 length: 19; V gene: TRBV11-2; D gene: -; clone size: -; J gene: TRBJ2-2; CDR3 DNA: TGTGCCAGCAGTTTAGATCGAGGGGGAGTGCGCTCGAACACTGGGGAGCTGTTTTTT; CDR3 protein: CASSLDRGGVRSNTGELFF
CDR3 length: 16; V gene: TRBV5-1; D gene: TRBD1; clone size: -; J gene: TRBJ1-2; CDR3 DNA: TGCGCCAGCACCCCTGGACAGGGGGCGCCGGGCTATGGCTACACCTTC; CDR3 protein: CASTPGQGAPGYGYTF
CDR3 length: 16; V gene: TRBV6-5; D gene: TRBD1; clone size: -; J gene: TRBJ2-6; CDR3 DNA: TGTGCCATCAGGGCAGGGGACAGATCCGAGGCCAACGTCCTGACCTTC; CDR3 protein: CAIRAGDRSEANVLTF
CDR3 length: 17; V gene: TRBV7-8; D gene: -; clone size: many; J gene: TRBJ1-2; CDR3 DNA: TGTGCCAGCAGCTTAGAGTATGGAGAGGGAGCGCTCAATGGCTACACCTTC; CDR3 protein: CASSLEYGEGALNGYTF
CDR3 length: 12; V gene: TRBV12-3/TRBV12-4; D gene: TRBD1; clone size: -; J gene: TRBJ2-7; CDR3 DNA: TGTTCTAGCAGTTTCCAGGGGGCGGTACAGTACTTC; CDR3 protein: CSSSFQGAVQYF
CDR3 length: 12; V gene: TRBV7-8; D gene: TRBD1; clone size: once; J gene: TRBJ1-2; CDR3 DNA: TGTGCCGGCGGATTAGGACAGGGGGTCTACACCTTC; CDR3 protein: CAGGLGQGVYTF
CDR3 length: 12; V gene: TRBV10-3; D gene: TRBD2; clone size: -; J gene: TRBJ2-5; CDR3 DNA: TGTGCCATCAATGAGCGGGGGGAGACCCAGTACTTC; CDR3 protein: CAINERGETQYF
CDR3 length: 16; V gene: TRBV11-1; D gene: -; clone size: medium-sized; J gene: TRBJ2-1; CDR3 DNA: TGTGCCAGCAGCTTAGGCCTGGGACTTCCTACGCATGAGCAGTTCTTC; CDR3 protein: CASSLGLGLPTHEQFF
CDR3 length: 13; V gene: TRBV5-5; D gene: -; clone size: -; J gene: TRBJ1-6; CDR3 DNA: TGTTCAAGCAGCCCTGGACCTGGTTCACCCCTCCACTTT; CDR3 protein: CSSSPGPGSPLHF
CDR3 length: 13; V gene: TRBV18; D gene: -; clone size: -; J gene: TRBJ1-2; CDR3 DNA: TGTGCCAGCACCCTCGACAGATTTTTAGGCTACACCTTC; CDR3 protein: CASTLDRFLGYTF
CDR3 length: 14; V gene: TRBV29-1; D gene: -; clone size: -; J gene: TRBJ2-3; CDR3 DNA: TGCAGTGCCCGACGGCAGGGGACGATAGATACGCAGTATTTT; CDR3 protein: CSARRQGTIDTQYF